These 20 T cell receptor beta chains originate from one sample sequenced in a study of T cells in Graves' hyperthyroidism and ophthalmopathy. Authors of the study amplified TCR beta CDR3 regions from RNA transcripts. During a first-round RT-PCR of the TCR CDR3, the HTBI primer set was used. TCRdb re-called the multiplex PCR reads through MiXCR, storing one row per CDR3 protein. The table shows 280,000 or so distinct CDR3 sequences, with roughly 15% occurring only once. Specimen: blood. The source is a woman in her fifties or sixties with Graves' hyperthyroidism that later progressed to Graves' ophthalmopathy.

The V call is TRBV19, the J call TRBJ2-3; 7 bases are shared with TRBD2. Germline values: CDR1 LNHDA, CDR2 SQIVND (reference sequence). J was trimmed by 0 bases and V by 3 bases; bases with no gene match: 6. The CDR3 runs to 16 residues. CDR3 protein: CASSIRAGSSTDTQYF. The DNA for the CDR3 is TGTGCCAGTAGTATTCGAGCGGGGTCTAGCACAGATACGCAGTATTTT. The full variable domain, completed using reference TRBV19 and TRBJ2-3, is DGGITQSPKYLFRKEGQNVTLSCEQNLNHDAMYWYRQDPGQGLRLIYYSQIVNDFQKGDIAEGYSVSREKKESFPLTVTSAQKNPTAFYLCASSIRAGSSTDTQYFGPGTRLTVL.

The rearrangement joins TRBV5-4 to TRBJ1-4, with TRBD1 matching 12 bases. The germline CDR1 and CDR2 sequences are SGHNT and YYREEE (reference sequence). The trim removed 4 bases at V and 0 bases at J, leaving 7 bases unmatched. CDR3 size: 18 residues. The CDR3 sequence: CASSGTGGYPPTNEKLFF. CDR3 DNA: TGTGCCAGCAGCGGGACAGGGGGCTACCCCCCAACTAATGAAAAACTGTTTTTT.

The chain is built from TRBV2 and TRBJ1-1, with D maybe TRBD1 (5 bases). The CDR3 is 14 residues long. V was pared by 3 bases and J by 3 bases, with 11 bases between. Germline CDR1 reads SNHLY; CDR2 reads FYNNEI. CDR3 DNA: TGTGCCAGCAGTGATGATCGGACACACACTGAAGCTTTCTTT. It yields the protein CASSDDRTHTEAFF.

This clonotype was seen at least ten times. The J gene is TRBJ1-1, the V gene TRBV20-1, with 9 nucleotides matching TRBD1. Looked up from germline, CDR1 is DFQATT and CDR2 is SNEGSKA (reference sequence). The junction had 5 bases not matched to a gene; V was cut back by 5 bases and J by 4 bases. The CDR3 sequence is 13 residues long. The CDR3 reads CSAGTGGFTEAFF. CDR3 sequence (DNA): TGCAGTGCTGGAACAGGGGGCTTCACTGAAGCTTTCTTT.

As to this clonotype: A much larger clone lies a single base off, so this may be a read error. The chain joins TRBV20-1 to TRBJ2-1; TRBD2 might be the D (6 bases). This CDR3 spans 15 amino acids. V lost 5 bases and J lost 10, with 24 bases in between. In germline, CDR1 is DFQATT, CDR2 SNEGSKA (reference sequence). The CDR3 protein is CSARRLATGSNEQFF. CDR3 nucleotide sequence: TGCAGTGCTCGAAGGCTAGCGACCGGGTCGAACGAGCAGTTCTTC.

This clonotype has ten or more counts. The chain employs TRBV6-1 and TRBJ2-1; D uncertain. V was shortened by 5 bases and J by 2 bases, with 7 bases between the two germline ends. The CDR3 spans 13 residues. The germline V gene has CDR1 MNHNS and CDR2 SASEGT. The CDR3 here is CASSYGTYNEQFF. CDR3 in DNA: TGTGCCAGCAGTTATGGGACCTACAATGAGCAGTTCTTC.

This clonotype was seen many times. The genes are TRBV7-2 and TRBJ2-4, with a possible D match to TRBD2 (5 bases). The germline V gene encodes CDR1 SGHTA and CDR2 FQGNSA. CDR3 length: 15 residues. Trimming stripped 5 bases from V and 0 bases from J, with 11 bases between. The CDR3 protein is CASSPYREAKNIQYF. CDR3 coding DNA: TGTGCCAGCAGCCCTTATCGGGAAGCCAAAAACATTCAGTACTTC. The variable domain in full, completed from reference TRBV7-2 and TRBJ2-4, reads GAGVSQSPSNKVTEKGKDVELRCDPISGHTALYWYRQSLGQGLEFLIYFQGNSAPDKSGLPSDRFSAERTGGSVSTLTIQRTQQEDSAVYLCASSPYREAKNIQYFGAGTRLSVL.

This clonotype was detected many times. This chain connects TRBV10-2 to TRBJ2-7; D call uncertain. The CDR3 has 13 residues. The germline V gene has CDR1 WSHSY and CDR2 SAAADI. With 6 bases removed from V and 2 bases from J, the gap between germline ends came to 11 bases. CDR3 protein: CASRTLAAYEQYF. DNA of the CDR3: TGCGCCAGCAGAACGTTGGCGGCCTACGAGCAGTACTTC.

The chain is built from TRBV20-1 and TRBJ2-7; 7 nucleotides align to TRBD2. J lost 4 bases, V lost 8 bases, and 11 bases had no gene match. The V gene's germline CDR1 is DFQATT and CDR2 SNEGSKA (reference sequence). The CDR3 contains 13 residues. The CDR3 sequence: CSTWTGGGYEQYF. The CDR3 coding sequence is TGCAGTACTTGGACTGGCGGGGGTTACGAGCAGTACTTC.

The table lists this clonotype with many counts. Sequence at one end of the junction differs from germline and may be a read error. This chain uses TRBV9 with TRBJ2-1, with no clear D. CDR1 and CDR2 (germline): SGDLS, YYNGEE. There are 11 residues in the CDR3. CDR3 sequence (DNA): TGCGCCAGCAGCGTGAGTAATGAGCAGTTCTTC. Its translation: CASSVSNEQFF.

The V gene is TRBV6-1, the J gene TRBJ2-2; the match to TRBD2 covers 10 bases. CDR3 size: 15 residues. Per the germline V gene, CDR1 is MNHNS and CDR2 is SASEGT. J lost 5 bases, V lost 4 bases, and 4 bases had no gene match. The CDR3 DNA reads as TGTGCCAGCAGTGGGGTACTAGCGGGAACCGGGGAGCTGTTTTTT. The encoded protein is CASSGVLAGTGELFF.

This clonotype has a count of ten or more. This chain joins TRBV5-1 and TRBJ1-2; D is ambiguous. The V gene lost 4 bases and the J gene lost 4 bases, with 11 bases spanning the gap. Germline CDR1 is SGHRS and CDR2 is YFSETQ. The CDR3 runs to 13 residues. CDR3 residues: CASSDISGYGYTF. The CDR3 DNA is TGCGCCAGCAGCGATATTAGTGGCTATGGCTACACCTTC.

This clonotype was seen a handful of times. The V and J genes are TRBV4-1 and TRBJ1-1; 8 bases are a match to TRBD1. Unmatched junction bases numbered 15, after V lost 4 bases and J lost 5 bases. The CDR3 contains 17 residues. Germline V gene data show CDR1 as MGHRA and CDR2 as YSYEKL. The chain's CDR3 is CASSLRTPRTGRTEAFF. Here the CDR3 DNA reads TGCGCCAGCAGCCTTCGTACACCAAGGACAGGGAGGACTGAAGCTTTCTTT.

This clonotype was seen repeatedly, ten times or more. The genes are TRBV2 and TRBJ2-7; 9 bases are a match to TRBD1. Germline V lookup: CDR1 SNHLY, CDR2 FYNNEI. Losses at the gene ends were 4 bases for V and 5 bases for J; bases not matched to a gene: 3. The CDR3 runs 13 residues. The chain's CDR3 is CASSGDRAHEQYF. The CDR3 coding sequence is TGTGCCAGCAGTGGGGACAGGGCCCACGAGCAGTACTTC.

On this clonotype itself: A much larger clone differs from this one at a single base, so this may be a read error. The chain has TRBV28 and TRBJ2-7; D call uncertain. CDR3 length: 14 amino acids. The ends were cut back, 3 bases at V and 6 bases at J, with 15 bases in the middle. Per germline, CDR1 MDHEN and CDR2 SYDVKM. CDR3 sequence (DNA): TGTGCCAGCAGTTTTGTAGGTATCCCCTGCGAGCAGTACTTC. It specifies CASSFVGIPCEQYF.

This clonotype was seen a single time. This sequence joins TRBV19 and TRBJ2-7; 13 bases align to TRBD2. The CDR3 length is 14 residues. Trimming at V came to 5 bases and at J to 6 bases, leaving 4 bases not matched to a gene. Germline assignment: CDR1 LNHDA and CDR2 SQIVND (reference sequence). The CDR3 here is CASSLGLAGIEQYF. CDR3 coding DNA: TGTGCCAGTAGTTTGGGACTAGCGGGAATCGAGCAGTACTTC.

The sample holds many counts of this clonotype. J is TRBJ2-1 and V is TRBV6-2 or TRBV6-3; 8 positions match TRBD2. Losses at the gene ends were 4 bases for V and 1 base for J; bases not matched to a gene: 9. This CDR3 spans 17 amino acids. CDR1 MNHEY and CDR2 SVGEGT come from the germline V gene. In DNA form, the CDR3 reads TGTGCCAGCAGTTCCAGTAGCGGGGCCTATTCCTACAATGAGCAGTTCTTC. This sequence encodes CASSSSSGAYSYNEQFF.

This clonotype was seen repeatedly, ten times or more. In DNA form, the CDR3 reads TGCGCCAGCAGCCGATATGCTGGGACAGATACGCAGTATTTT. Translating it yields CASSRYAGTDTQYF. This chain uses TRBV5-1 with TRBJ2-3; no clear D gene. Between the trimmed V and J ends, which lost 4 bases and 3 bases, there was a span of 12 bases. This CDR3 contains 14 residues. The V gene's germline CDR1 is SGHRS and CDR2 YFSETQ.

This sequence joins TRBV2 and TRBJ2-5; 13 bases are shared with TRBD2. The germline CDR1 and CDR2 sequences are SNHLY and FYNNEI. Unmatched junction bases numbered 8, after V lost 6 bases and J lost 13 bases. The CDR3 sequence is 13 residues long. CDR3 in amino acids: CASRTTSGRIRYF. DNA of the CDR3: TGTGCCAGCAGGACGACTAGCGGGAGGATCAGGTACTTC.

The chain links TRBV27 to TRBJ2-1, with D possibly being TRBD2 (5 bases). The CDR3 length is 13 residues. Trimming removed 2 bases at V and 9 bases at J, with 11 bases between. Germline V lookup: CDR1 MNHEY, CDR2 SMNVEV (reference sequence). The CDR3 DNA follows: TGTGCCAGCAGTTTACGGGGTTCGGCTGAGCAGTTCTTC. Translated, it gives CASSLRGSAEQFF.